This T cell receptor beta chain is from a study of cytomegalovirus exposure and HLA in healthy donors. On the study more broadly: In an earlier analysis, 95 million to 130 million unique TCR beta sequences were found from 150 million to 200 million T cells. Study-wide points: Later analysis identified a missense DCLRE1C variant that was linked to TCR beta V- and J-gene trimming. Analysis was performed later, and it showed HLA-associated TCR beta chains to be more clonally expanded than equally common others.

About this clone itself: Its target is not known.

Trimming removed 5 bases from V and 0 bases from J; junction bases left unmatched: 6. Germline-derived CDR1 and CDR2 are SEHNR and FQNEAQ (reference sequence). CDR3 length: 16 residues. The PCR ran on 60 Vbeta and 13 Jbeta primers. Assay used: immunoSEQ multiplex PCR; TCRdb lists only in-frame clones, some missing. The table has over 150,000 clones, about four fifths seen once; the top ten hold approximately 2.2%. These donors, healthy bone marrow donors, were studied. The receptor was isolated from a male donor in good health and CMV-seronegative. V gene TRBV7-9 combines with J gene TRBJ1-4, with TRBD1 matching 7 bases. The sequenced sample was PBMCs. The CDR3: CASSTGQLPTNEKLFF. CDR3 nucleotides: TGTGCCAGCAGCACGGGACAGCTCCCAACTAATGAAAAACTGTTTTTT.